This T cell receptor beta chain was captured in a study of cytomegalovirus exposure and HLA in healthy donors. The wider study: About 82 million unique TCRs from HLA-typed donors were held in an early release of data. Notes on the study in general: Serostatus for CMV was the only available immune exposure information.

The CDR3 consists of 17 residues. V dropped 1 base and J dropped 1; count of bases not matched to a gene: 7. Germline assignment: CDR1 SEHNR and CDR2 FQNEAQ (reference sequence). PCR used 60 Vbeta primers and 13 Jbeta primers. Assay: immunoSEQ multiplex PCR; the TCRdb copy retains only in-frame clones and omits some. The data hold more than 95,000 clones, with roughly 82% observed a single time. This clone was counted a few times. The target antigen is unknown. The source material was PBMCs. V gene TRBV7-9 combines with J gene TRBJ2-3; 8 nucleotides line up with TRBD2. The TCR comes from a woman aged 55-69 years in good health and CMV-seropositive. CDR3 sequence: CASSLGSAGGRTDTQYF. The CDR3 nucleotides read TGTGCCAGCAGCTTAGGTTCGGCGGGGGGACGCACAGATACGCAGTATTTT.